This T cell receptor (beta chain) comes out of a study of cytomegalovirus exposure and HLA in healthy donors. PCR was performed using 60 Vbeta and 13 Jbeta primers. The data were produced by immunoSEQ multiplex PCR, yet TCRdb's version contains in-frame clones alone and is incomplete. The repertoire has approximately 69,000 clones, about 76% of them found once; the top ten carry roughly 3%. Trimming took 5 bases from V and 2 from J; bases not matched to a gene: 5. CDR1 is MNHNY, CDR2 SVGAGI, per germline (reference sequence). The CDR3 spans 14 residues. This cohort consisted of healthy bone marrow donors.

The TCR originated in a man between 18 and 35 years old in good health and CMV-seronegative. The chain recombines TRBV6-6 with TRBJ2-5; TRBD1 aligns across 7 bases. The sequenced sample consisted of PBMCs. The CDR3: CASSDGQVQETQYF. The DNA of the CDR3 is TGTGCCAGCAGTGACGGACAGGTTCAAGAGACCCAGTACTTC.